The rows below give T cell receptor beta chains drawn from one sample of a study of blood T cell repertoires in COVID-19. Libraries were prepared by immunoSEQ multiplex PCR; TCRdb keeps only in-frame clonotypes and omits some of them. The sample comprises 100,000 or so clones, over 75% of which are singletons, and 15% to 20% rests with the top ten. The sample consisted of peripheral blood. These TCRs come from a human donor in a cohort sampled during active COVID-19. Each CDR3 is given with its conserved first and last residue. Each record gives: clone size, V gene, D gene, J gene, CDR3 DNA, CDR3 protein. A D gene is named only where the DNA matches it firmly. The size entry is marked missing in some rows and otherwise reads once, few, many or a size class.

abundance: NA
v_gene: TRBV4-1
d_gene: NA
j_gene: TRBJ2-7
CDR3nt: TGCGCCAGCAGCCAAGGGCCTCCCGGCCGCCGGGACTACGAGCAGTACTTC
CDR3aa: CASSQGPPGRRDYEQYF

abundance: NA
v_gene: TRBV9
d_gene: TRBD1
j_gene: TRBJ2-5
CDR3nt: TGTGCCAGCAGCTCGGACAGGGCTTGGGAGACCCAGTACTTC
CDR3aa: CASSSDRAWETQYF

abundance: NA
v_gene: TRBV9
d_gene: NA
j_gene: TRBJ2-3
CDR3nt: TGTGCCAGCAGCGTAGGGTCAGGGGCGCGGGCAGATACGCAGTATTTT
CDR3aa: CASSVGSGARADTQYF

abundance: NA
v_gene: TRBV6-2/TRBV6-3
d_gene: TRBD1
j_gene: TRBJ2-1
CDR3nt: TGTGCCAGCAGTTCCTGGGGACAGGGGACCTACAATGAGCAGTTCTTC
CDR3aa: CASSSWGQGTYNEQFF

abundance: NA
v_gene: TRBV7-2
d_gene: NA
j_gene: TRBJ2-2
CDR3nt: TGTGCCAGCAGCTATACTACGGGGGCCGGGGAGCTGTTTTTT
CDR3aa: CASSYTTGAGELFF

abundance: NA
v_gene: TRBV2
d_gene: TRBD2
j_gene: TRBJ2-1
CDR3nt: TGTGCCAGCAGGGCCACTAGCGGGAGGGCGGTTTTGTTCAATGAGCAGTTCTTC
CDR3aa: CASRATSGRAVLFNEQFF

abundance: NA
v_gene: TRBV5-6
d_gene: TRBD2
j_gene: TRBJ2-5
CDR3nt: TGTGCCAGCAGCTTGGGGCTAGCGGGAACCAGAGAGACCCAGTACTTC
CDR3aa: CASSLGLAGTRETQYF

abundance: NA
v_gene: TRBV24-1
d_gene: TRBD1
j_gene: TRBJ2-1
CDR3nt: TGTGCCACCAGTGATTCCCAACGGGGCAGGGGGTCCTACAATGAGCAGTTCTTC
CDR3aa: CATSDSQRGRGSYNEQFF

abundance: NA
v_gene: TRBV29-1
d_gene: TRBD1
j_gene: TRBJ2-7
CDR3nt: TGCAGCGTTGAGCCCAGACAGGGGGGGTACTACGAGCAGTACTTC
CDR3aa: CSVEPRQGGYYEQYF

abundance: NA
v_gene: TRBV29-1
d_gene: TRBD2
j_gene: TRBJ2-7
CDR3nt: TGCAGCGTAGAAGCGGGAGGAACCTACGAGCAGTACTTC
CDR3aa: CSVEAGGTYEQYF

abundance: NA
v_gene: TRBV19
d_gene: NA
j_gene: TRBJ2-3
CDR3nt: TGTGCCAGTAGTATACAAGCGGCCACTAGCACAGATACGCAGTATTTT
CDR3aa: CASSIQAATSTDTQYF

abundance: NA
v_gene: TRBV13
d_gene: TRBD2
j_gene: TRBJ2-1
CDR3nt: TGTGCCAGCAGCCACGCCCGGGAGGGAAAAGGGGATGAGCAGTTCTTC
CDR3aa: CASSHAREGKGDEQFF

abundance: NA
v_gene: TRBV7-9
d_gene: TRBD2
j_gene: TRBJ2-1
CDR3nt: TGTGCCAGCAGCTTACTAGCGGGAGTCATGGATGAGCAGTTCTTC
CDR3aa: CASSLLAGVMDEQFF

abundance: NA
v_gene: TRBV19
d_gene: NA
j_gene: TRBJ1-1
CDR3nt: TGTGCCAGTACCGGGAAGTACACTGAAGCTTTCTTT
CDR3aa: CASTGKYTEAFF

abundance: once
v_gene: TRBV28
d_gene: TRBD2
j_gene: TRBJ2-7
CDR3nt: TGTGCCAGCAGTTTCGGCCTAGCGGGAGTTTCCGAGCAGTACTTC
CDR3aa: CASSFGLAGVSEQYF

abundance: NA
v_gene: TRBV19
d_gene: NA
j_gene: TRBJ2-5
CDR3nt: TGTGCCAGTAGTTTGGGGCAGGGAATGGAGACCCAGTACTTC
CDR3aa: CASSLGQGMETQYF

abundance: NA
v_gene: TRBV28
d_gene: TRBD2
j_gene: TRBJ2-7
CDR3nt: TGTGCCAGCACCCGGACTAGCGCCGGTCGGGAGCAGTACTTC
CDR3aa: CASTRTSAGREQYF

abundance: NA
v_gene: TRBV29-1
d_gene: NA
j_gene: TRBJ2-7
CDR3nt: TGCAGCGTCGGAGGGACTTCCGCGGGGTACGAGCAGTACTTC
CDR3aa: CSVGGTSAGYEQYF